This T cell receptor (beta chain) is from a study of PD-1 blockade in classical Hodgkin lymphoma. Study at large: Every 2 weeks, patients had 3 mg/kg nivolumab intravenously.

This sample's time point: cycle 4 day 1 (C4D1), after more than five weeks of nivolumab. All the patients suffered relapse after autologous stem cell transplantation, and brentuximab vedotin exposure differed. Germline assignment: CDR1 MNHNY and CDR2 SVGAGI (reference sequence). Trimming took 1 base from V and 7 from J, leaving 10 bases between them. CDR3 length: 14 residues. Data came from immunoSEQ multiplex PCR; TCRdb stores just in-frame clones and leaves some out. The sample holds tens of thousands of clones, around 90% seen once. The specimen was peripheral blood mononuclear cells (PBMCs), collected before the fourth cycle of nivolumab. V gene TRBV6-6 combines with J gene TRBJ1-4; D remains unclear. The clonotype comes from a human donor with classical Hodgkin lymphoma. CDR3 in DNA: TGTGCCAGCAGTTACTTTGGGGTGGGTGAAAAACTGTTTTTT. Its translation is CASSYFGVGEKLFF.